Below are 16 T cell receptor beta chains sequenced from a single sample in a study of OX40 agonist ivuxolimab in advanced cancers. The protocol was immunoSEQ multiplex PCR, while the TCRdb copy is restricted to in-frame clones and leaves out a portion. This table holds around 62,000 clones, roughly 84% found once. Sequenced material: CD4+ or CD8+ T cells sorted from blood, taken in a trial of the OX40 agonist ivuxolimab. The receptors derive from an adult with an advanced solid tumor such as melanoma, head and neck, liver or kidney cancer.

The DNA for the CDR3 is TGTGCCATCAGTGAGTCAGCTAGCGGGAGGGCCGAGCAGTACTTC. Its protein product is CAISESASGRAEQYF. This chain joins TRBV10-3 and TRBJ2-5, with 12 bases aligning to TRBD2. The J call is in doubt because the DNA end fits TRBJ2-7 better. This CDR3 has 15 residues. The germline V gene has CDR1 ENHRY and CDR2 SYGVKD.

V and J are TRBV7-8 and TRBJ2-4; D gene uncertain. CDR1 is SGHVS, CDR2 FQNEAQ, per germline. The CDR3 spans 17 residues. The V gene lost 5 bases and the J gene lost 1 base, with 18 bases spanning the gap. CDR3 residues: CASSPVPPLRAKNIQYF. CDR3 nucleotide sequence: TGTGCCAGCAGCCCAGTCCCCCCGCTAAGGGCCAAAAACATTCAGTACTTC.

The V call is TRBV18, the J call TRBJ2-3, with TRBD1 matching over 9 bases. The CDR3 has 13 residues. V shed 5 bases, J shed 4 bases, and the junction held 1 base outside the gene matches. Germline CDR1 is KGHSH and CDR2 is LQKENI. Here the CDR3 DNA reads TGTGCCAGCTCAACAGGGGGCCCAGATACGCAGTATTTT. Its protein is CASSTGGPDTQYF.

This sequence joins TRBV7-9 and TRBJ2-1, with 7 bases aligning to TRBD2. CDR3 length: 16 residues. Germline CDR1 is SEHNR and CDR2 is FQNEAQ (reference sequence). The ends lost 2 bases at V and 5 bases at J; junction bases unmatched: 9. The CDR3 protein is CASSLHRTREDNEQFF. The CDR3 bases are TGTGCCAGCAGCTTACATAGGACTAGGGAAGACAATGAGCAGTTCTTC.

V is TRBV20-1 and J is TRBJ2-7; TRBD1 matches at 8 bases. CDR1 is DFQATT and CDR2 is SNEGSKA in the germline V gene (reference sequence). CDR3 length: 11 residues. V lost 6 bases and J lost 4; bases outside the gene matches: 2. In DNA, the CDR3 is TGCAGTGCCGGACAGGGTTACGAGCAGTACTTC. It encodes CSAGQGYEQYF.

The genes are TRBV7-2 and TRBJ2-1; maybe TRBD2 (5 bases). The CDR3 is 15 amino acids. Germline-derived CDR1 and CDR2 are SGHTA and FQGNSA. V was trimmed by 1 base and J by 4 bases, leaving 11 bases between them. The CDR3 sequence: CASSLGLALYNEQFF. CDR3 bases: TGTGCCAGCAGCTTAGGGCTAGCTCTTTACAATGAGCAGTTCTTC.

This clone has a single count. The chain couples TRBV2 to TRBJ2-7; the match to TRBD2 covers 10 bases. The CDR3 is 15 residues long. The germline V gene encodes CDR1 SNHLY and CDR2 FYNNEI. V shed 6 bases and J 3 bases; nucleotides not matched to a gene: 8. The CDR3 bases are TGTGCCAGCAGACAAACTAGCGGGACCTACTACGAGCAGTACTTC. This codes for CASRQTSGTYYEQYF.

The chain recombines TRBV7-6 with TRBJ1-5; D remains unclear. Trimming removed 6 bases at V and 3 bases at J, with 9 bases between. Germline CDR1 reads SGHVS; CDR2 reads FNYEAQ. The CDR3 runs 13 residues. CDR3 in DNA: TGTGCCAGCAGTAAGTCTCTCAATCAGCCCCAGCATTTT. Encoded protein: CASSKSLNQPQHF.

V and J are TRBV6-5 and TRBJ2-3; D not certain. Deletions cut 5 bases from V and 0 bases from J, with 9 bases between. CDR3 length equals 14 residues. Germline lookup yields CDR1 MNHEY and CDR2 SVGAGI. CDR3 in amino acids: CASSASMSTDTQYF. CDR3 sequence (DNA): TGTGCCAGCAGTGCCTCGATGAGCACAGATACGCAGTATTTT.

This clone has a single count. The chain joins TRBV7-3 to TRBJ2-7, with D possibly being TRBD2 (6 bases). The V end was cut by 2 bases, the J end by 4 bases, with 9 bases between. Germline V gene sequence: CDR1 SGHTA, CDR2 FQGTGA. The CDR3 covers 13 residues. This chain's CDR3 is CASSLLEGYEQYF. The CDR3 DNA is TGTGCCAGCAGCTTACTGGAGGGTTACGAGCAGTACTTC.

This chain joins TRBV9 and TRBJ2-2; D unresolved. Deletions cut 2 bases from V and 0 bases from J, with 11 bases between. Germline CDR1 is SGDLS and CDR2 is YYNGEE. The CDR3 has 16 residues. CDR3 DNA sequence: TGTGCCAGCAGCGTCTCGAATGACGCGAACACCGGGGAGCTGTTTTTT. Translation: CASSVSNDANTGELFF. The full variable domain, in which reference TRBV9 and TRBJ2-2 provide the parts outside the CDR3, is DSGVTQTPKHLITATGQRVTLRCSPRSGDLSVYWYQQSLDQGLQFLIQYYNGEERAKGNILERFSAQQFPDLHSELNLSSLELGDSALYFCASSVSNDANTGELFFGEGSRLTVL.

This clone was detected only once. The CDR3 region has the DNA TGTGCCAGCGGCCTAGGGACTGCGAACACTGAAGCTTTCTTT. It encodes CASGLGTANTEAFF. This chain joins TRBV6-5 and TRBJ1-1; weak D call: TRBD1 (5 bases). V dropped 8 bases and J dropped 1 base, with 14 bases sitting between them. Germline values: CDR1 MNHEY, CDR2 SVGAGI. This CDR3 region has 14 residues.

In DNA, the CDR3 is TGCGCCAGCAGCTTTGATCCGGGCCGAAGGACCCAGTACTTC. Translated, it gives CASSFDPGRRTQYF. This sequence joins TRBV5-1 and TRBJ2-5; D gene uncertain. Trimming pared 2 bases from V and 7 bases from J, leaving 15 bases between. The CDR3 has 14 residues. CDR1 and CDR2 (germline): SGHRS, YFSETQ.

The V and J genes are TRBV7-2 and TRBJ2-3; 7 nucleotides line up with TRBD2. Trimming cost V 0 bases and J 6 bases; bases outside gene matches: 3. The CDR3 runs to 14 residues. Germline V CDR1 and CDR2: SGHTA, FQGNSA. The CDR3 reads CASSLAGGLDTQYF. The CDR3 coding sequence is TGTGCCAGCAGCTTAGCGGGAGGGCTGGATACGCAGTATTTT.

The rearrangement links TRBV7-2 to TRBJ2-6, with D maybe TRBD2 (5 bases). Trimming took off 4 bases at V and 1 base at J, with 20 bases between the two ends. CDR1 and CDR2 (germline): SGHTA, FQGNSA. CDR3 size: 19 residues. CDR3 sequence: CASSSARTPEGSGANVLTF. The CDR3 nucleotides read TGTGCCAGCAGCTCAGCCCGGACTCCCGAAGGGTCTGGGGCCAACGTCCTGACTTTC.

V is TRBV18 and J is TRBJ2-1; 10 bases agree with TRBD2. With 6 bases clipped from V and 9 bases from J, the junction kept 8 bases outside the gene matches. CDR3 length: 14 amino acids. From germline, CDR1 is KGHSH and CDR2 LQKENI. DNA of the CDR3: TGTGCCAGCTCGGCTAGCGGGAGTGGCGGTGAGCAGTTCTTC. The encoded protein is CASSASGSGGEQFF.